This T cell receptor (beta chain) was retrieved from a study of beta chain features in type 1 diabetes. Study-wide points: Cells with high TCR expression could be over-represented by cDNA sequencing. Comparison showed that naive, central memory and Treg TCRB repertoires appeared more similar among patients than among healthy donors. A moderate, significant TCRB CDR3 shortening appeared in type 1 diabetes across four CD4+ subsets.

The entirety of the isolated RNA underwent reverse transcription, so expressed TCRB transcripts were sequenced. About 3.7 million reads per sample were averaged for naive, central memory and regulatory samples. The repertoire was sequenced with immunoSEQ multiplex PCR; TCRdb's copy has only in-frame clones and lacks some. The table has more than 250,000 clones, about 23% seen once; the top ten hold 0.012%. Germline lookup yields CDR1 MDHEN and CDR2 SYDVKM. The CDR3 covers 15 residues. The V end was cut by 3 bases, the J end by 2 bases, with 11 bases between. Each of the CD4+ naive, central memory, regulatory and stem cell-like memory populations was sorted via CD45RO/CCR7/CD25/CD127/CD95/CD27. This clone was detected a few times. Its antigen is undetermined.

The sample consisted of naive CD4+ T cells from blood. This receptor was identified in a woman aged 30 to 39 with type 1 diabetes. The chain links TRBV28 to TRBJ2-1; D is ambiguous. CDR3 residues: CASSLQNRAYNEQFF. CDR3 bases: TGTGCCAGCAGTTTGCAAAACCGGGCCTACAATGAGCAGTTCTTC.